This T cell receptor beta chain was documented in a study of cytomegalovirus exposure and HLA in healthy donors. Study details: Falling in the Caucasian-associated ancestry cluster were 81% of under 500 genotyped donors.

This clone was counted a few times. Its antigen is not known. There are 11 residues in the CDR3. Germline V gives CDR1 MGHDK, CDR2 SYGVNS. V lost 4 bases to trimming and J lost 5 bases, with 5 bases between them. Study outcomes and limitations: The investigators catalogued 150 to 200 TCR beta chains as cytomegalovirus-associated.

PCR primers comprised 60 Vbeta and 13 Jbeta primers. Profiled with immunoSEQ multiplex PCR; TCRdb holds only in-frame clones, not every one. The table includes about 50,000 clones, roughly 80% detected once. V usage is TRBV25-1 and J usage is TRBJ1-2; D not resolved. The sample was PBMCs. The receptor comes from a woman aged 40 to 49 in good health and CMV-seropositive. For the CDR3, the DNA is TGTGCCAGCAGTGCGGGGTATGGCTACACCTTC. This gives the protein CASSAGYGYTF.